The T cell receptor beta chain under discussion was sequenced for a study of blood T cell repertoires in COVID-19. Study in general: The samples span acute and convalescent COVID-19 from the United States, Italy and Spain. PBMCs, B-cell-depleted T cells, or T cells provided the cDNA or gDNA that made up the material.

In assigning cohorts, the study relied on participant-reported clinical history. The CDR3 is 14 amino acids. V was pared by 6 bases and J by 2 bases, with 13 bases between. Germline V CDR1 and CDR2: SGHDN, FVKESK. Original handling: Nucleated cell number was recorded as an estimate derived from reference gene primer amplification. Some clones are missing from TCRdb's copy, which holds only in-frame ones; the method was immunoSEQ multiplex PCR. That table is the source of V, J and clone size, and D and trimming were worked out from the DNA. The sample records 45,000 to 60,000 clones, around 73% being singletons.

Specimen: PBMCs or T cells enriched from blood (not recorded which). V usage is TRBV14 and J usage is TRBJ1-1; D is perhaps TRBD1 (6 bases). The TCR comes from a woman between 45 and 65 years old with acute COVID-19. The CDR3 coding sequence is TGTGCCAGCAGTCCCCGACAGGCTAACACTGAAGCTTTCTTT. This codes for CASSPRQANTEAFF.